Below, 5 T cell receptor beta chains from the same sample are listed, as sequenced in a study of T cells in Graves' hyperthyroidism and ophthalmopathy (dated by TCRdb to the late 2010s). Library preparation employed multiplex PCR. The instrument given in TCRdb is Illumina HiSeq 2000. Amplification of TCR beta CDR3 regions was carried out from RNA transcripts. For the first round of RT-PCR on the TCR CDR3, the HTBI primer set was used together with the Qiagen OneStep RT-PCR kit. TCRdb's own reprocessing of the public reads used fastp at Q25 and MiXCR and kept productive beta chains. Rows are unified per CDR3 protein, each entry keeping the most common DNA and genes. A total of roughly 99,000 distinct CDR3 sequences appear in this sample, 16% of them only once. The ten top clones hold 40% to 50% of the sample. Specimen: blood. The receptor set was obtained from a woman between 50 and 59 years old with Graves' hyperthyroidism.

Ten or more counts support this clonotype. The V call is TRBV3-1, the J call TRBJ2-7; 10 bases are shared with TRBD2. The CDR3 is 16 residues long. With 4 bases clipped from V and 6 bases from J, the junction kept 12 bases outside the gene matches. Germline lookup yields CDR1 LGHDT and CDR2 YNNKEL (reference sequence). CDR3: CASSLRAGGPAIEQYF. The CDR3 nucleotides are TGTGCCAGCAGCCTCCGAGCGGGAGGGCCGGCGATCGAGCAGTACTTC.

In its sample, this clonotype was seen many times. This chain joins TRBV7-3 and TRBJ2-5; no firm D call. This CDR3 comprises 13 residues. The germline CDR1 and CDR2 sequences are SGHTA and FQGTGA. V was pared by 5 bases and J by 2 bases, with 9 bases between. CDR3 nucleotides: TGTGCCAGCAGCCGCGACCGTCAAGAGACCCAGTACTTC. This codes for CASSRDRQETQYF.

Only a few counts were recorded for this clonotype. V and J are TRBV2 and TRBJ2-3; 8 bases line up with TRBD1. J was trimmed by 6 bases and V by 7 bases; bases with no gene match: 6. The germline gives CDR1 SNHLY, CDR2 FYNNEI. The CDR3 extends over 13 amino acids. The CDR3 loop is CASIQGAGDTQYF. CDR3 coding DNA: TGTGCCAGCATCCAGGGGGCCGGGGATACGCAGTATTTT.

This clonotype was seen repeatedly, ten times or more. The chain employs TRBV19 and TRBJ1-2; TRBD1 might be the D (6 bases). V was shortened by 8 bases and J by 6 bases, with 13 bases between the two germline ends. Germline CDR1 and CDR2: LNHDA and SQIVND (reference sequence). The CDR3 is 12 amino acids. The CDR3 DNA reads TGTGCCAGTGACACCACAGGGCATGGCTACACCTTC. It translates to CASDTTGHGYTF.

This clonotype was picked up many times. The chain joins TRBV29-1 to TRBJ2-1; 7 bases match TRBD1. Germline lookup yields CDR1 SQVTM and CDR2 ANQGSEA. The V segment lost 7 bases and the J segment 2 bases; nucleotides outside the gene matches: 8. The CDR3 has 14 amino acids. CDR3 residues: CSAHPTGTYNEQFF. In nucleotides, the CDR3 is TGCAGCGCCCACCCGACAGGGACCTACAATGAGCAGTTCTTC.